Detailed here is one T cell receptor (beta chain). Antigen unknown. Germline V gene sequence: CDR1 LGHDT, CDR2 YNNKEL (reference sequence). Trimming took 4 bases from V and 0 from J, leaving 16 bases between them. The CDR3 sequence is 16 residues long. The sample is drawn from a study of blood T cells in healthy people across ages. Next came a second PCR, run for roughly 6 to 11 cycles, which used a sample-barcoded 5' primer along with a J-beta primer mix. Tags on each cDNA molecule came from a template-switch adaptor with 12 random nucleotides. TCRdb redid the calling of the 5' RACE reads with MiXCR, one entry per CDR3 protein. The table shows hundreds of thousands of distinct CDR3 sequences, with over 45% occurring only once. Study-wide results and caveats: With naive T cell percentage, TCR beta diversity showed a strong correlation.

The sample was blood. This chain connects TRBV3-1 to TRBJ2-7, with TRBD2 as a possible D gene (5 bases). This TCR came from a man aged 25 to 45 in good health. CDR3 loop: CASSRGGSRGSYEQYF. The CDR3 nucleotides are TGTGCCAGCAGCCGCGGAGGTTCTCGGGGCTCCTACGAGCAGTACTTC.